This TCR beta chain derives from a study of OX40 agonist ivuxolimab in advanced cancers. The overall study: Age averaged about 66 years (range about 23 to 85), and around 87% were male. Anti-PD-1, anti-PD-L1 or anti-CTLA-4 therapy given earlier was allowed, and around 40% had some. Study-wide findings and caveats: No antigen was identified for the clonally expanded peripheral T cells. CD4+ T cells averaged fewer expanded clones than CD8+ T cells.

The assay was immunoSEQ multiplex PCR, and TCRdb's table has in-frame clones only and misses some. The sample has 35,000 to 45,000 clones; roughly 84% are singletons. As regards this clone: Its antigen is currently unknown.

The germline V and J ends were trimmed by 5 bases and 5 bases, with 15 bases remaining between them. Germline loops: CDR1 MNHNY, CDR2 SVGAGI (reference sequence). CDR3 length: 14 amino acids. This clonotype was sampled from an adult with an advanced solid tumor such as melanoma, head and neck, liver or kidney cancer. The chain employs TRBV6-6 and TRBJ1-1, with D perhaps matching TRBD1 (6 bases). The source was CD4+ or CD8+ T cells sorted from blood, collected in a trial of the OX40 agonist ivuxolimab. The CDR3 coding sequence is TGTGCCAGCAGTGGACTCACAGGGTGGACTGAAGCTTTCTTT. Protein sequence: CASSGLTGWTEAFF.